Reported below is one T cell receptor beta chain. The CDR3 covers 18 residues. V was pared by 1 base and J by 0 bases, with 16 bases between. Germline values: CDR1 LGHDT, CDR2 YNNKEL (reference sequence). This entry belongs to a study of blood T cell repertoires in COVID-19. Study in general: Spain, Italy and the United States supplied samples that represented acute and convalescent COVID-19.

Authors' analysis steps: Using reference gene primer amplification, nucleated cell counts were estimated. The table came from immunoSEQ multiplex PCR; TCRdb's copy has only in-frame clones and leaves some out. V, J and clone size derive from that table, while D and trimming were established from the DNA sequence. The sample records 190,000 or so clones, about 80% being singletons. The TCR originated in a man aged 40-49 years who had recovered from COVID-19. The sequencing sample was made of PBMCs or T cells enriched from blood (not recorded which). The rearrangement links TRBV3-1 (or the pseudogene TRBV3-2) to TRBJ1-3; D perhaps matches TRBD1 (5 bases). The CDR3 protein is CASSQVSGLLYSGNTIYF. The CDR3 DNA reads TGTGCCAGCAGCCAAGTCTCGGGACTCCTTTACTCTGGAAACACCATATATTTT.